This TCR beta chain was obtained from a study of PD-1 blockade in classical Hodgkin lymphoma. Repertoires were generated with immunoSEQ multiplex PCR, while TCRdb's copy carries only in-frame clones and drops some. Of about 17,000 clones in the sample, approximately 62% were seen once. The V and J ends lost 0 bases and 1 base respectively, with 4 bases between them. The germline CDR1 and CDR2 sequences are SGHRS and YFSETQ. The CDR3 is 13 residues long. Overall study findings and caveats: There was a significant rise in CD4+ TCR diversity by C4D1, with no such rise for CD8+. Relative to healthy donors, newly diagnosed patients reportedly had lower baseline TCR diversity, which was reported as lower still in relapsed/refractory patients. The causes of the repertoire differences, possibly disease activity or prior therapy, remain undefined.

Time point of the sample: cycle 4 day 1 (C4D1), after five to seven weeks of nivolumab. Every patient was affected by relapse after autologous stem cell transplantation, while exposure to brentuximab vedotin was not uniform. Best responses fell into complete response, partial response or progressive disease. In this sample, this clone turned up a few times. Its antigen is unknown. This sequence joins TRBV5-1 and TRBJ1-1; D uncertain. Sequences were derived from peripheral blood mononuclear cells (PBMCs), sampled before the fourth cycle of nivolumab. The receptor's source is a human donor with classical Hodgkin lymphoma. In nucleotides, the CDR3 is TGCGCCAGCAGCTTGGTTAAGAACACTGAAGCTTTCTTT. Its translation is CASSLVKNTEAFF.